This T cell receptor beta chain was found in a study of blood T cells in healthy people across ages. Primers used in a second PCR of roughly 7 to 12 cycles were a sample-barcoded 5' primer and a J-beta primer mix. TCRdb reanalysed the 5' RACE reads using MiXCR and keeps one entry per CDR3 protein. The table lists some 1,800,000 distinct CDR3 sequences, around 42% of them singletons, with more than 20% in the top ten. Germline CDR1 is SGHTA and CDR2 is FQGTGA. With V trimmed by 4 bases and J by 2 bases, 0 bases remained unmatched. The CDR3 is 14 residues long. This clonotype was seen repeatedly, ten times or more. As yet, its antigen is unknown. Study outcomes and limitations: The unknown donor CMV status may have confounded expanded clonotype changes. Unsorted PBMCs prevented conclusive naive versus antigen-experienced comparison. Both higher diversity and more naive CD4+ cells marked long-lived donors when set against aged donors.

The rearrangement links TRBV7-3 to TRBJ2-1, with 9 positions matching TRBD2. The sample taken for sequencing was blood. The sequence was collected from a human donor in good health. CDR3 protein: CASSSSGAYNEQFF. The CDR3 region has the DNA TGTGCCAGCAGCTCTAGCGGGGCCTACAATGAGCAGTTCTTC.